A single sample gave rise to the 30 T cell receptor beta chains below, sequenced in a study of glioma-infiltrating T cells after dendritic cell vaccination (dated by TCRdb to between 2015 and 2016). Receptors were amplified or captured by the immunoSEQ multiplex PCR assay. TCRdb took this table from immuneACCESS and kept in-frame rearrangements with V and J called. Such tables lack part of the clones; where checked against another copy, unresolved V genes explain under half of the gap, and the rest is unexplained. This sample holds 72,000 or so clones; over 75% were observed only once. The top ten constitute about 2.3% of the sample. The sample's time point label, decoded: after dendritic cell vaccination, including at tumor progression/relapse. The source was blood, collected after dendritic cell vaccination. These receptors were collected from a human donor with glioblastoma.

The CDR3 nucleotides read TGCGCCAGCAGCTCCGGACAGGGGTCGGATTCACCCCTCCACTTT. Its translation is CASSSGQGSDSPLHF. The rearrangement links TRBV5-1 to TRBJ1-6, with 9 bases matching TRBD1. CDR1 and CDR2 from the germline V gene are SGHRS and YFSETQ. Trimming at V came to 3 bases and at J to 8 bases, leaving 6 bases not matched to a gene. The CDR3 has 15 residues.

V and J are TRBV6-5 and TRBJ2-1, with D possibly being TRBD2 (6 bases). V shed 11 bases and J shed 5 bases, with 19 bases lying between them. Germline V gene lookup returns CDR1 MNHEY and CDR2 SVGAGI. The CDR3 extends over 14 amino acids. CDR3 sequence reads: CASGGSRGNNEQFF. CDR3 DNA: TGTGCCTCCGGAGGGAGCCGAGGCAACAATGAGCAGTTCTTC.

This rearrangement joins TRBV29-1 to TRBJ2-5; maybe TRBD1 (6 bases). Per germline, CDR1 SQVTM and CDR2 ANQGSEA. The CDR3 loop spans 13 amino acids. Trimming cost V 6 bases and J 2 bases, with 13 bases left between them. The CDR3 region has the DNA TGCAGCGTGGCAGGGGATGGACAAGAGACCCAGTACTTC. Encoded protein: CSVAGDGQETQYF.

The V and J genes are TRBV6-6 and TRBJ2-1, with 11 bases fitting TRBD1. V was clipped by 4 bases and J by 6 bases; unmatched bases: 8. In germline, CDR1 is MNHNY, CDR2 SVGAGI (reference sequence). CDR3 length: 16 residues. CDR3 DNA sequence: TGTGCCAGCAGTTTAACCTCCGGGACAGGGGGCAATGAGCAGTTCTTC. As protein: CASSLTSGTGGNEQFF.

As for this clone: A junction end diverges from the germline sequence, so it may reflect a read error. V gene TRBV7-7 combines with J gene TRBJ2-2; TRBD1 matches 8 bases. The CDR3 has 15 amino acids. The germline gives CDR1 SSHAT, CDR2 FNYEAQ (reference sequence). The CDR3 is CASSRGRGQTGELFF. CDR3 in DNA: TGTGCTAGCAGCCGGGGCAGGGGGCAAACCGGGGAGCTGTTTTTT.

Many counts were recorded for this clone. The chain recombines TRBV7-9 with TRBJ2-7, with 9 nucleotides matching TRBD1. Trimming cost V 5 bases and J 2 bases; bases outside gene matches: 4. This CDR3 spans 14 amino acids. Germline V CDR1 and CDR2: SEHNR, FQNEAQ (reference sequence). This CDR3 is CASSEGQGPYEQYF. CDR3 DNA: TGTGCCAGCAGCGAAGGACAGGGGCCCTACGAGCAGTACTTC.

This chain links TRBV29-1 with TRBJ2-3; no reliable D call. CDR3 length: 11 amino acids. Germline CDR1 and CDR2: SQVTM and ANQGSEA. In nucleotides, the CDR3 is TGCAGTCACGAGTTGGCAGATACGCAGTATTTT. This translates into CSHELADTQYF.

The chain is built from TRBV2 and TRBJ1-5; perhaps TRBD1 as D (6 bases). Between the trimmed V and J ends, which lost 6 bases and 3 bases, there was a span of 12 bases. The CDR3 consists of 14 residues. Per the germline V gene, CDR1 is SNHLY and CDR2 is FYNNEI. For the CDR3, the DNA is TGTGCCAGCAGCTACACAGGGATCAATCAGCCCCAGCATTTT. Residues: CASSYTGINQPQHF.

The chain combines TRBV6-5 with TRBJ2-7; 7 positions match TRBD1. Trimming cost V 8 bases and J 3 bases; bases outside gene matches: 10. The CDR3 contains 14 residues. Germline V gene sequence: CDR1 MNHEY, CDR2 SVGAGI. CDR3 in DNA: TGTGCCAGCCCTAATCCCACAGGGGACTACGAGCAGTACTTC. It encodes CASPNPTGDYEQYF.

The chain joins TRBV6-5 to TRBJ1-4; D perhaps matches TRBD1 (6 bases). The V gene's germline CDR1 is MNHEY and CDR2 SVGAGI. The CDR3 extends over 16 amino acids. V shed 2 bases and J shed 2 bases, with 12 bases lying between them. The CDR3 sequence is CASSYPWTDTNEKLFF. Written as DNA, the CDR3 is TGTGCCAGCAGTTACCCATGGACAGATACTAATGAAAAACTGTTTTTT.

This clone was detected once. This sequence joins TRBV4-2 and TRBJ2-5, with 10 bases that match TRBD2. The ends lost 3 bases at V and 5 bases at J; junction bases unmatched: 0. Germline V CDR1 and CDR2: LGHNA, YNFKEQ. This CDR3 spans 13 amino acids. In DNA form, the CDR3 reads TGTGCCAGCAGCCAGGGACTAGCGGAGACCCAGTACTTC. Its translation is CASSQGLAETQYF.

V and J are TRBV6-1 and TRBJ1-2; D uncertain. V gave up 2 bases and J gave up 5 bases, with 6 bases separating them. CDR1 and CDR2 from the germline V gene are MNHNS and SASEGT. The CDR3 consists of 12 residues. CDR3 nucleotides: TGTGCCAGCAGTGAATATCAGTATGGCTACACCTTC. Its protein product is CASSEYQYGYTF.

The chain carries TRBV7-6 and TRBJ2-5; 9 bases agree with TRBD2. J was trimmed by 2 bases and V by 7 bases; bases with no gene match: 5. This CDR3 region has 14 residues. Germline CDR1 SGHVS, CDR2 FNYEAQ. The CDR3 region has the DNA TGTGCCAGCACGCTTCTAGCGGGGCAAGAGACCCAGTACTTC. It encodes CASTLLAGQETQYF. Complete variable domain (other parts from reference TRBV7-6 and TRBJ2-5): GAGVSQSPRYKVTKRGQDVALRCDPISGHVSLYWYRQALGQGPEFLTYFNYEAQQDKSGLPNDRFSAERPEGSISTLTIQRTEQRDSAMYRCASTLLAGQETQYFGPGTRLLVL.

The chain is built from TRBV5-1 and TRBJ1-2; the match to TRBD1 covers 8 bases. Germline V gene lookup returns CDR1 SGHRS and CDR2 YFSETQ. Germline trimming cut 2 bases from V and 5 bases from J; bases unmatched to any gene: 8. The CDR3 runs 15 residues. The CDR3 spells CASSFPTGDRYGYTF. DNA of the CDR3: TGCGCCAGCAGCTTCCCGACAGGGGACCGTTATGGCTACACCTTC. Complete variable domain (other parts from reference TRBV5-1 and TRBJ1-2): KAGVTQTPRYLIKTRGQQVTLSCSPISGHRSVSWYQQTPGQGLQFLFEYFSETQRNKGNFPGRFSGRQFSNSRSEMNVSTLELGDSALYLCASSFPTGDRYGYTFGSGTRLTVV.

The chain joins TRBV6-1 to TRBJ1-3; D unresolved. V was shortened by 7 bases and J by 2 bases, with 12 bases between the two germline ends. The CDR3 totals 14 residues. Germline V CDR1 and CDR2: MNHNS, SASEGT. CDR3 in amino acids: CASIEGVPGNTIYF. The CDR3 nucleotides read TGTGCCAGCATAGAGGGCGTCCCTGGAAACACCATATATTTT.

The J gene is TRBJ2-3, the V gene TRBV4-3, with TRBD2 as a possible D gene (5 bases). V lost 0 bases, J lost 4 bases, and 14 bases lay in between. Germline values: CDR1 LGHNA, CDR2 YSLEER. This CDR3 region has 16 residues. CDR3: CASSQDPGSGPDTQYF. The CDR3 DNA is TGCGCCAGCAGCCAAGATCCGGGAAGCGGTCCAGATACGCAGTATTTT.

This clone was recorded once. The chain links TRBV6-5 to TRBJ1-1; D gene unclear. Trimming cost V 0 bases and J 5 bases, with 16 bases left between them. Germline-derived CDR1 and CDR2 are MNHEY and SVGAGI. The CDR3 contains 16 residues. CDR3 loop: CASSYSQSAGSTEAFF. The CDR3, as DNA: TGTGCCAGCAGTTACTCACAGTCCGCGGGGTCTACTGAAGCTTTCTTT.

V usage is TRBV18 and J usage is TRBJ1-3, with a tentative D call TRBD1 (5 bases). V lost 1 base, J lost 3 bases, and 13 bases lay in between. The CDR3 has 16 residues. Germline lookup yields CDR1 KGHSH and CDR2 LQKENI. DNA of the CDR3: TGTGCCAGCTCACCACGAGACAGCACTAATGGAAACACCATATATTTT. Translated, it gives CASSPRDSTNGNTIYF. The full variable domain, in which reference TRBV18 and TRBJ1-3 provide the parts outside the CDR3, is NAGVMQNPRHLVRRRGQEARLRCSPMKGHSHVYWYRQLPEEGLKFMVYLQKENIIDESGMPKERFSAEFPKEGPSILRIQQVVRGDSAAYFCASSPRDSTNGNTIYFGEGSWLTVV.

V and J are TRBV7-8 and TRBJ1-5; 9 nucleotides match TRBD1. In germline, CDR1 is SGHVS, CDR2 FQNEAQ. J was trimmed by 16 bases and V by 2 bases; bases with no gene match: 15. This CDR3 has 15 amino acids. The CDR3 coding sequence is TGTGCCAGCAGCTTATCGCCGGACAGGGGAGATAATAGACATTTT. It encodes CASSLSPDRGDNRHF.

The table lists this clone with a count of one. The genes are TRBV18 and TRBJ1-2; unclear D gene. The V and J ends lost 5 bases and 4 bases respectively, with 20 bases between them. From germline, CDR1 is KGHSH and CDR2 LQKENI. This CDR3 is built from 16 residues. In DNA form, the CDR3 reads TGTGCCAGCTCAGCCGAATTCAACGCGGGCATCTATGGCTACACCTTC. Translating gives CASSAEFNAGIYGYTF.

The chain couples TRBV29-1 to TRBJ1-5, with a possible D match to TRBD1 (5 bases). From germline, CDR1 is SQVTM and CDR2 ANQGSEA. The length of the CDR3 is 13 residues. Trimming stripped 4 bases from V and 5 bases from J, with 12 bases between. The CDR3 sequence: CSVGGGLHQPQHF. The DNA for the CDR3 is TGCAGCGTTGGGGGGGGTCTTCATCAGCCCCAGCATTTT.

The rearrangement links TRBV5-1 to TRBJ2-7; 11 bases map to TRBD1. This CDR3 comprises 15 residues. V lost 3 bases, J lost 2 bases, and 4 bases stayed unmatched. The germline gives CDR1 SGHRS, CDR2 YFSETQ. The CDR3: CASSSGTGGTYEQYF. As DNA, the CDR3 is TGCGCCAGCAGCTCCGGGACAGGGGGGACCTACGAGCAGTACTTC.

This clone was counted between two and nine times. This chain links TRBV19 with TRBJ2-2, with TRBD2 as a possible D gene (6 bases). The germline CDR1 and CDR2 sequences are LNHDA and SQIVND (reference sequence). With 9 bases removed from V and 6 bases from J, the gap between germline ends came to 14 bases. This CDR3 is 13 amino acids long. CDR3 sequence: CASGTLWAGELFF. The DNA for the CDR3 is TGTGCCAGCGGGACTCTATGGGCCGGGGAGCTGTTTTTT.

The DNA for the CDR3 is TGTGCCAGCAGTGTCGAGGGACAGGGGTGGAATCAGCCCCAGCATTTT. It codes for CASSVEGQGWNQPQHF. This rearrangement joins TRBV6-1 to TRBJ1-5; 10 nucleotides align to TRBD1. V dropped 4 bases and J dropped 4; count of bases not matched to a gene: 7. CDR1 and CDR2 (germline): MNHNS, SASEGT. CDR3 size: 16 residues.

The chain links TRBV4-1 to TRBJ1-5; D is undetermined. Germline CDR1 is MGHRA and CDR2 is YSYEKL. V dropped 2 bases and J dropped 6 bases, with 11 bases sitting between them. This CDR3 is 14 amino acids long. This CDR3 reads CASSQFEGSQPQHF. The CDR3, as DNA: TGCGCCAGCAGCCAATTTGAGGGAAGTCAGCCCCAGCATTTT.

This clone was seen a single time. V gene TRBV5-6 combines with J gene TRBJ2-5; the match to TRBD2 covers 12 bases. The V gene end was trimmed by 3 bases and the J gene end by 1 base; junction bases not matched to a gene: 4. CDR3 length equals 16 residues. Germline CDR1 reads SGHDT; CDR2 reads YYEEEE. The DNA for the CDR3 is TGTGCCAGCAGCTCGGGACTAGCGGGCCCCCAAGAGACCCAGTACTTC. It specifies CASSSGLAGPQETQYF.

The chain uses TRBV15 and TRBJ1-1; tentative D call: TRBD1 (6 bases). V gave up 3 bases and J gave up 3 bases, with 14 bases separating them. The CDR3 spans 15 residues. Germline lookup yields CDR1 LNHNV and CDR2 YYDKDF (reference sequence). In nucleotides, the CDR3 is TGTGCCACCAGCAGTGCTGAGGACAGCCACACTGAAGCTTTCTTT. Translation: CATSSAEDSHTEAFF.

The chain links TRBV15 to TRBJ1-3; a weak D match, TRBD1 (6 bases). V lost 5 bases, J lost 2 bases, and 13 bases lay in between. This CDR3 comprises 15 residues. The germline CDR1 and CDR2 sequences are LNHNV and YYDKDF (reference sequence). CDR3 sequence: CATSRLGTTGNTIYF. The DNA of the CDR3 is TGTGCCACCAGCCGTCTAGGGACAACTGGAAACACCATATATTTT.

DNA for the CDR3: TGTGCCAGCAGAACGACAGGGACTTCCTACGAGCAGTACTTC. It encodes CASRTTGTSYEQYF. This chain uses TRBV6-5 with TRBJ2-7, with D maybe TRBD1 (7 bases). This CDR3 contains 14 residues. Trimming took off 6 bases at V and 1 base at J, with 13 bases between the two ends. Germline CDR1 and CDR2: MNHEY and SVGAGI.

The gene calls are TRBV18 and TRBJ2-5; 7 bases are shared with TRBD1. Trimming at V came to 5 bases and at J to 4 bases, leaving 10 bases not matched to a gene. Per the germline V gene, CDR1 is KGHSH and CDR2 is LQKENI. The CDR3 is 15 residues long. The CDR3 is CASSTPTGRLETQYF. CDR3 coding DNA: TGTGCCAGCTCAACCCCGACAGGGCGGTTAGAGACCCAGTACTTC.